A single T cell receptor beta chain is shown here with its context. Its antigen remains unknown. The sample originates from a study of T cell repertoires in cytomegalovirus infection. Study details: CMV epitopes used comprised recently identified HLA-C-restricted ones and well-studied HLA-B-restricted ones. Evidence of both CMV infection and a matching HLA type came from public TCR beta signatures.

Notes on the study in general: Accumulated public TCR beta family frequency recognized individuals carrying CMV together with the relevant HLA. It was HLA-C-restricted CMV-specific TCR beta clonotypes that dominated the response ex vivo.

TCRdb reprocessed the reads via MiXCR and lists one record per CDR3 protein. The profile shows about 890,000 distinct CDR3 sequences, roughly 30% of them singletons. V gave up 7 bases and J gave up 6 bases, with 9 bases separating them. The CDR3 covers 12 residues. J is TRBJ2-2 and V is TRBV12-3 or TRBV12-4; the D is unclear. The sample in question was cultured CD8+ T cells from PBMCs, obtained from culture after CMV antigen stimulation. The sequence was obtained from a human donor in good health (CMV status not recorded). Some clones in this sample may be carry-over from other donors' samples. The CDR3 nucleotides read TGTGCCAGCATAATTAGGGCCGGGGAGCTGTTTTTT. As protein: CASIIRAGELFF.